The 26 T cell receptor beta chains given below trace back to one sample, sequenced in a study of breast tumors, draining lymph nodes, adjacent tissues. TCRdb redid the calling of the multiplex PCR reads with MiXCR, one entry per CDR3 protein. The table has 150,000 to 200,000 distinct CDR3 sequences, around a third seen once; the top ten hold about 4%. Samples came from axillary lymph nodes draining the breast cancer. Input material: axillary lymph node tissue. These receptors came from a female donor with breast cancer. Some clones in this sample may be carry-over from other donors' samples.

The V and J genes are TRBV24-1 and TRBJ2-3; 15 bases fit TRBD2. The CDR3 covers 16 residues. Germline CDR1 reads KGHDR; CDR2 reads SFDVKD. After removal of 12 bases from V and 1 base from J, the junction contained 7 bases not matched to a gene. The DNA of the CDR3 is TGTGCCTCAGGACTAGCGGGGGGGCGGGGCACAGATACGCAGTATTTT. Encoded protein: CASGLAGGRGTDTQYF.

There are many counts of this clonotype. The J gene is TRBJ2-7, the V gene TRBV12-3 or TRBV12-4, with D perhaps matching TRBD2 (5 bases). The CDR3 extends over 16 amino acids. Trimming left V 7 bases short and J 3 bases short, with 22 bases between. The CDR3 region has the DNA TGTGCCAGCACCCAGACTACCCGGGGTCCTATCTACGAGCAGTACTTC. Its protein product is CASTQTTRGPIYEQYF.

The chain combines TRBV11-2 with TRBJ2-7; D is unresolved. Germline V lookup: CDR1 SGHAT, CDR2 FQNNGV. The CDR3 sequence is 15 residues long. Deletions cut 3 bases from V and 0 bases from J, with 12 bases between. This chain's CDR3 is CASSLGWQTSYEQYF. The CDR3 DNA reads TGTGCCAGCAGCTTGGGTTGGCAAACCTCCTACGAGCAGTACTTC. The variable domain in full, with the rest retrieved from reference TRBV11-2 and TRBJ2-7, is EAGVAQSPRYKIIEKRQSVAFWCNPISGHATLYWYQQILGQGPKLLIQFQNNGVVDDSQLPKDRFSAERLKGVDSTLKIQPAKLEDSAVYLCASSLGWQTSYEQYFGPGTRLTVT.

In this sample, this clonotype turned up a few times. This rearrangement joins TRBV7-2 to TRBJ1-1; D gene ambiguous. This CDR3 comprises 15 residues. The ends were cut back, 2 bases at V and 0 bases at J, with 10 bases in the middle. Germline V CDR1 and CDR2: SGHTA, FQGNSA. CDR3 amino acids: CASSLIGGLNTEAFF. The CDR3 DNA is TGTGCCAGCAGCTTAATCGGCGGCTTGAACACTGAAGCTTTCTTT.

This clonotype was found once. This may come from a read error, since a much larger clone is one base off. The chain employs TRBV11-3 and TRBJ2-1, with unresolved D. Germline CDR1 is SGHNT and CDR2 is YENEEA. The CDR3 contains 15 residues. CDR3 in amino acids: CASSLVVTLHNGQFF. The CDR3 nucleotides read TGTGCCAGCAGCTTAGTAGTTACCCTACACAATGGGCAGTTCTTC.

This clonotype was counted only a few times. This chain joins TRBV6-1 and TRBJ2-7; 12 bases map to TRBD2. The CDR3 consists of 19 residues. After removal of 5 bases from V and 1 base from J, the junction contained 15 bases not matched to a gene. Germline CDR1 and CDR2: MNHNS and SASEGT. CDR3 amino acids: CASSKPSGLAGRGSYEQYF. CDR3 DNA sequence: TGTGCCAGCAGTAAGCCCTCCGGACTAGCGGGACGGGGTTCCTACGAGCAGTACTTC.

This rearrangement joins TRBV2 to TRBJ1-6; D is perhaps TRBD1 (6 bases). Per germline, CDR1 SNHLY and CDR2 FYNNEI. The CDR3 totals 13 residues. Between the trimmed V and J ends, which lost 9 bases and 11 bases, there was a span of 17 bases. The CDR3 region is CASYAQGRTPLHF. CDR3 sequence (DNA): TGTGCCAGTTACGCACAGGGCAGGACACCCCTCCACTTT.

This clonotype was counted many times. The rearrangement uses TRBV10-3 and TRBJ1-6; TRBD1 is a possible D gene (5 bases). Trimming removed 7 bases at V and 7 bases at J, with 11 bases between. The V gene's germline CDR1 is ENHRY and CDR2 SYGVKD. The CDR3 loop spans 13 amino acids. This chain's CDR3 is CAIKSGHNSPLHF. CDR3 DNA sequence: TGTGCCATCAAGTCGGGGCACAATTCACCCCTCCACTTT.

The V gene is TRBV3-1, the J gene TRBJ2-3, with D maybe TRBD2 (6 bases). V lost 2 bases, J lost 8 bases, and 11 bases lay in between. The CDR3 is made up of 13 amino acids. Per the germline V gene, CDR1 is LGHDT and CDR2 is YNNKEL (reference sequence). CDR3 loop: CASSQPGVVTQYF. CDR3 DNA sequence: TGTGCCAGCAGCCAACCGGGGGTGGTTACGCAGTATTTT.

At least ten counts were recorded for this clonotype. Here the CDR3 DNA reads TGTGCCAGCAGCTTAGATATGGCTTACAATGAGCAGTTCTTC. This translates into CASSLDMAYNEQFF. V and J are TRBV7-2 and TRBJ2-1; no firm D call. Trimming removed 1 base from V and 4 bases from J, with 8 bases in between. CDR1 and CDR2 (germline): SGHTA, FQGNSA. CDR3 length: 14 residues.

This clonotype was seen many times. The chain is built from TRBV25-1 and TRBJ2-1; D tentatively fits TRBD1 or TRBD2 (5 bases each). This CDR3 has 14 residues. V was clipped by 8 bases and J by 4 bases, with 15 bases between them. Germline CDR1 and CDR2: MGHDK and SYGVNS. The CDR3 is CASVPGTYYNEQFF. The CDR3 coding sequence is TGTGCCAGCGTTCCCGGGACGTATTACAATGAGCAGTTCTTC. The variable domain in full, with the rest retrieved from reference TRBV25-1 and TRBJ2-1, is EADIYQTPRYLVIGTGKKITLECSQTMGHDKMYWYQQDPGMELHLIHYSYGVNSTEKGDLSSESTVSRIRTEHFPLTLESARPSHTSQYLCASVPGTYYNEQFFGPGTRLTVL.

The V gene is TRBV5-4, the J gene TRBJ1-1, with 9 positions matching TRBD1. Germline-derived CDR1 and CDR2 are SGHNT and YYREEE (reference sequence). V lost 6 bases and J lost 4; bases outside the gene matches: 7. There are 14 residues in the CDR3. CDR3 in amino acids: CASNQDRGGTEAFF. CDR3 sequence (DNA): TGTGCCAGCAACCAGGACAGGGGAGGCACTGAAGCTTTCTTT.

This clonotype has only a few counts. Being one base from a much bigger clone, this may be a read error. This chain connects TRBV12-3 or TRBV12-4 to TRBJ2-2, with D unclear. Trimming took 3 bases from V and 9 from J, leaving 17 bases between them. There are 15 residues in the CDR3. In nucleotides, the CDR3 is TGTGCCAGCAGTTTCCTGTGGGGTAGGACCCGGGAGCTGTTTTTT. It translates to CASSFLWGRTRELFF.

This clonotype appeared many times. The V call is TRBV12-3 or TRBV12-4, the J call TRBJ2-7; TRBD2 matches at 8 bases. This CDR3 is 15 amino acids long. Trimming took 3 bases from V and 1 from J; bases not matched to a gene: 5. CDR3 protein: CASSFSLAGSYEQYF. The CDR3 coding sequence is TGTGCCAGCAGTTTTTCCCTAGCGGGTTCCTACGAGCAGTACTTC.

With regard to this clonotype: A read error may explain this, as a much larger clone is one base away. This sequence joins TRBV5-4 and TRBJ2-1; possibly TRBD1 or TRBD2 for D (5 bases each). The CDR3 extends over 11 amino acids. Germline loops: CDR1 SGHNT, CDR2 YYREEE (reference sequence). Trimming removed 10 bases at V and 9 bases at J, with 14 bases between. The CDR3 nucleotides read TGTGCCGGCACCTCCGGGGCTGAGCAGTTCTTC. This codes for CAGTSGAEQFF. The full variable domain, its missing parts supplied by reference TRBV5-4 and TRBJ2-1, is ETGVTQSPTHLIKTRGQQVTLRCSSQSGHNTVSWYQQALGQGPQFIFQYYREEENGRGNFPPRFSGLQFPNYSSELNVNALELDDSALYLCAGTSGAEQFFGPGTRLTVL.

The chain is built from TRBV6-2 or TRBV6-3 and TRBJ1-5; D might be TRBD1 (6 bases). Germline loops: CDR1 MNHEY, CDR2 SVGEGT. V was pared by 6 bases and J by 2 bases, with 14 bases between. The CDR3 runs to 15 residues. CDR3 nucleotide sequence: TGTGCCAGCAGCCCATACAGGGACGGCAATCAGCCCCAGCATTTT. Translated, it gives CASSPYRDGNQPQHF.

The sample holds many counts of this clonotype. The genes are TRBV14 and TRBJ2-5, with TRBD1 as a possible D gene (5 bases). The V gene lost 2 bases and the J gene lost 3 bases, with 16 bases spanning the gap. The CDR3 extends over 16 amino acids. Germline CDR1 is SGHDN and CDR2 is FVKESK. The CDR3 reads CASSQYRSRAKETQYF. The CDR3 DNA reads TGTGCCAGCAGCCAATACAGGAGTAGGGCAAAAGAGACCCAGTACTTC.

This clonotype was counted many times. This sequence joins TRBV19 and TRBJ2-3; TRBD2 aligns across 10 bases. The CDR3 consists of 15 residues. The trim removed 5 bases at V and 8 bases at J, leaving 10 bases unmatched. Germline values: CDR1 LNHDA, CDR2 SQIVND (reference sequence). The CDR3 region has the DNA TGTGCCAGTAGTCAGCGGGGGGGTAGTTCGGGTACGCAGTATTTT. Encoded protein: CASSQRGGSSGTQYF.

The chain has TRBV11-2 and TRBJ1-6, with a tentative D call TRBD1 (6 bases). The CDR3 is made up of 15 amino acids. V was pared by 5 bases and J by 14 bases, with 22 bases between. Germline loops: CDR1 SGHAT, CDR2 FQNNGV. CDR3 DNA: TGTGCCAGCAGCCCCCAGGGGTGGGGGGGCGGTACCCTCCACTTT. Amino acids: CASSPQGWGGGTLHF.

The count of this clonotype is one. The V call is TRBV5-1, the J call TRBJ2-3; 10 bases line up with TRBD1. Germline V CDR1 and CDR2: SGHRS, YFSETQ. V shed 4 bases and J 9 bases; nucleotides not matched to a gene: 8. The CDR3 is 14 amino acids. CDR3 bases: TGCGCCAGCAGCAGACAGGGGGCCGCCAACACGCAGTATTTT. This gives the protein CASSRQGAANTQYF. Combining the CDR3 with reference TRBV5-1 and TRBJ2-3 gives the whole variable domain KAGVTQTPRYLIKTRGQQVTLSCSPISGHRSVSWYQQTPGQGLQFLFEYFSETQRNKGNFPGRFSGRQFSNSRSEMNVSTLELGDSALYLCASSRQGAANTQYFGPGTRLTVL.

A remark on this clonotype: This sequence may be a read error, since a much larger clone differs from it by one base. The rearrangement joins TRBV11-2 to TRBJ2-7; 7 bases agree with TRBD1. The CDR3 extends over 16 amino acids. Germline V lookup: CDR1 SGHAT, CDR2 FQNNGV. Here the CDR3 DNA reads TGTGCCAGCAGCCCGCTGGCAGGGGGAAGGGGTCAAGAGCGGTACTTC. The encoded protein is CASSPLAGGRGQERYF.

The V call is TRBV27, the J call TRBJ2-7; TRBD1 matches at 8 bases. The CDR3 is 13 amino acids. Germline assignment: CDR1 MNHEY and CDR2 SMNVEV (reference sequence). V lost 5 bases to trimming and J lost 4 bases; unmatched junction nucleotides: 4. The CDR3 here is CASSDRGVYEQYF. CDR3 sequence (DNA): TGTGCCAGCAGTGACAGGGGAGTATACGAGCAGTACTTC.

As regards this clonotype: This may stem from a read error, because a much larger clone lies one nucleotide away. The genes are TRBV9 and TRBJ2-1, with 7 bases fitting TRBD2. This CDR3 region has 15 residues. Germline values: CDR1 SGDLS, CDR2 YYNGEE. The CDR3 is CASSVTSDSYNEPFF. CDR3 in DNA: TGTGCCAGCAGCGTAACTAGCGATTCCTACAATGAGCCGTTCTTC.

In its sample, this clonotype was seen many times. The V call is TRBV19, the J call TRBJ1-3, with 8 nucleotides matching TRBD1. The germline V gene encodes CDR1 LNHDA and CDR2 SQIVND (reference sequence). Trimming cost V 7 bases and J 2 bases; bases outside gene matches: 10. This CDR3 region has 16 residues. CDR3 in amino acids: CASTITGGIAGNTIYF. CDR3 DNA sequence: TGTGCCAGTACTATTACAGGGGGGATCGCTGGAAACACCATATATTTT.

The chain is built from TRBV14 and TRBJ2-3; TRBD2 matches at 13 bases. Germline CDR1 and CDR2: SGHDN and FVKESK. Trimming at V came to 4 bases and at J to 2 bases, leaving 9 bases not matched to a gene. The CDR3 has 18 residues. The CDR3 loop is CASSRRTSGSLNTDTQYF. The CDR3 coding sequence is TGTGCCAGCAGCCGACGGACTAGCGGGAGCCTTAACACAGATACGCAGTATTTT.

This clonotype was seen many times. At one boundary the junction diverges from the germline segment, which might be a read error. The rearrangement links TRBV15 to TRBJ2-7; tentative D call: TRBD1 (6 bases). Germline CDR1 is LNHNV and CDR2 is YYDKDF (reference sequence). The CDR3 is made up of 10 amino acids. For the CDR3, the DNA is TGTGCCCGGGGACAACCGAAACCAGATTTC. Translation gives CARGQPKPDF.